This T cell receptor (beta chain) appears in the sequencing data of a study of blood T cell repertoires in COVID-19 (TCRdb year 2020). With respect to the entire study: Collaborator samples came from the United States, Italy and Spain and covered acute and convalescent phases of COVID-19. The material from the prospective study consisted of cDNA or gDNA derived from T cells, B-cell-depleted T cells, or PBMCs. Deeply sampled blood TCRbeta repertoires from subjects exposed to, actively infected with, or recovered from COVID-19 were included in the dataset. A freely available public database, intended as a resource for researchers studying the immune response to SARS-CoV-2, is where the repertoires were released. Samples were obtained from the ongoing ImmuneRACE study (first 160 participants) and from some 1,200 subjects provided by 6 global collaborators. Nearly every sample came with metadata listing a de-identified subject ID, COVID-19 status, age in years and sex. HLA class I and class II types, where available, came from metadata supplied by the sample provider rather than from assay-based typing. The paper as a whole reports these results and caveats: The quantity of clinical and demographic metadata differed by source and by participant and was supplied without curation.

Comment on this clone: The antigen it recognizes is unknown. It has no much larger one-base neighbor in the sample; base qualities were not kept.

Its CDR3 holds 11 amino acids, cysteine through phenylalanine. Kept here is only the CDR3 DNA, which spans 33 bases and is read in frame from base 1. The V and J ends are trimmed by 8 bases and 6 bases, leaving 11 bases between them. Looking up the germline V gene yields CDR1 MRHNA and CDR2 SNTAGT. Each collaborating institution followed its own protocols to collect whole blood in K2EDTA tubes. For TCRbeta analysis, collaborator samples were shipped as frozen whole blood, as isolated PBMCs, or as DNA extracted from either sample type. TCRbeta CDR3 regions were amplified from genomic DNA by means of the immunoSEQ Assay, a bias-controlled multiplex PCR. In the original analysis: Nucleated cell counts per sample were estimated from amplification of reference gene primers within the assay. To quantify the absolute abundance of each unique TCRbeta CDR3 rearrangement, sequence reads were collapsed and filtered. Productive Simpson clonality was computed per sample as the square root of Simpson's diversity index over productive rearrangements. TCRdb stores this immuneACCESS table with in-frame sequences only. Part of the clones is absent; in the studies checked, under half of the shortfall reflects unresolved V genes, and no reason is known for the rest. V, J and clone size are those of that table, while D and trimming were read from the DNA. The sample table contains over 200,000 clones; only one count was recorded for 80% of them. Approximately 5% of the sample is taken by the ten largest.

This sequence was found in a human donor in a cohort sampled during active COVID-19. Sequencing was carried out using peripheral blood. The chain uses TRBV6-4 and TRBJ2-7; the D gene cannot be named for sure. In nucleotide form, the sequence is TGTGCCAGCCTTAGCACGGGCGAGCAGTACTTC. The resulting protein is CASLSTGEQYF.